This TCR beta chain was profiled in a study of blood T cell repertoires in COVID-19. Across the whole study: Donors in the United States, Italy and Spain gave samples during acute or convalescent COVID-19.

Germline V gene lookup returns CDR1 MRHNA and CDR2 SNTAGT. CDR3 length: 13 amino acids. Between the trimmed V and J ends, which lost 6 bases and 9 bases, there was a span of 12 bases. In the source study's methods: Cell counts per sample came from amplifying reference gene primers. Profiled with immunoSEQ multiplex PCR; TCRdb holds only in-frame clones, not every one. D and trimming were read from the DNA, whereas the V and J calls and clone size are those reported in that table. The sample includes over 65,000 clones, about nine tenths of them seen just once. The receptor comes from a man younger than 40 with acute or convalescent COVID-19. The sequenced material came from peripheral blood. This chain links TRBV6-4 with TRBJ1-6; weak D call: TRBD1 (6 bases). In DNA form, the CDR3 reads TGTGCCAGCAGCAGACAGGAGCGTTCACCCCTCCACTTT. Encoded protein: CASSRQERSPLHF.